What follows are 10 T cell receptor beta chains derived from one specimen sequenced in a study of beta chain features in type 1 diabetes. Expressed TCRB transcripts were sequenced after all isolated RNA was converted to cDNA. Produced via immunoSEQ multiplex PCR; TCRdb's table is partial and in-frame only. The table records around 200,000 clones, around an eighth of them present only once. Source material: central memory CD4+ T cells from blood. The receptors were gathered from a woman aged 18 to 35 in good health.

The DNA of the CDR3 is TGTGCCAGCAGCTTATCGACTCTCAATGAGCAGTTCTTC. Protein: CASSLSTLNEQFF. The chain has TRBV7-2 and TRBJ2-1; D is unclear. Trimming pared 2 bases from V and 6 bases from J, leaving 8 bases between. Germline lookup yields CDR1 SGHTA and CDR2 FQGNSA. The length of the CDR3 is 13 residues.

The sample holds a few counts of this clone. The V gene is TRBV18, the J gene TRBJ2-5, with 11 bases that match TRBD1. The CDR3 is made up of 16 amino acids. J was trimmed by 4 bases and V by 4 bases; bases with no gene match: 8. Germline V gives CDR1 KGHSH, CDR2 LQKENI. The CDR3 region has the DNA TGTGCCAGCTCACTGCTCGAGGGGACAGGGGGAGAGACCCAGTACTTC. Its protein is CASSLLEGTGGETQYF.

The V call is TRBV9, the J call TRBJ2-1, with D unresolved. The length of the CDR3 is 14 residues. V was cut by 6 bases and J by 0 bases, with 10 bases left in between. Per the germline V gene, CDR1 is SGDLS and CDR2 is YYNGEE. The CDR3: CASKPVSSYNEQFF. In nucleotides, the CDR3 is TGTGCCAGCAAGCCGGTAAGCTCCTACAATGAGCAGTTCTTC. Filled out from reference TRBV9 and TRBJ2-1, the complete variable domain reads DSGVTQTPKHLITATGQRVTLRCSPRSGDLSVYWYQQSLDQGLQFLIQYYNGEERAKGNILERFSAQQFPDLHSELNLSSLELGDSALYFCASKPVSSYNEQFFGPGTRLTVL.

The V and J genes are TRBV9 and TRBJ2-1; 9 bases line up with TRBD2. Looked up from germline, CDR1 is SGDLS and CDR2 is YYNGEE. The length of the CDR3 is 18 residues. After removal of 0 bases from V and 9 bases from J, the junction contained 16 bases not matched to a gene. The CDR3 reads CASSVESLRIAGDAEQFF. CDR3 DNA sequence: TGTGCCAGCAGCGTAGAGTCCCTCCGGATAGCGGGAGATGCTGAGCAGTTCTTC.

The CDR3: CASRPSGDHTEAFF. The CDR3 region has the DNA TGTGCCAGCAGGCCTTCGGGAGATCACACTGAAGCTTTCTTT. V gene TRBV6-4 combines with J gene TRBJ1-1, with no clear D. Trimming took off 6 bases at V and 3 bases at J, with 14 bases between the two ends. CDR1 is MRHNA, CDR2 SNTAGT, per germline. The CDR3 runs 14 residues.

The CDR3 DNA reads as TGTGCCAGCAGCTCCCGGACTAGCGGTCTCAATGAGCAGTTCTTC. This codes for CASSSRTSGLNEQFF. The gene calls are TRBV9 and TRBJ2-1; TRBD2 matches 10 bases. The CDR3 is 15 residues long. The V gene end was trimmed by 4 bases and the J gene end by 6 bases; junction bases not matched to a gene: 7. The V gene's germline CDR1 is SGDLS and CDR2 YYNGEE.

This clone turned up a few times. The chain has TRBV30 and TRBJ2-5; 7 nucleotides agree with TRBD1. The CDR3 spans 15 residues. CDR1 and CDR2 (germline): GTSNPN, SVGIG (reference sequence). In nucleotides, the CDR3 is TGTGCGTATAACAGGGGTCCATTGTACCAAGAGACCCAGTACTTC. It translates to CAYNRGPLYQETQYF.

The V call is TRBV4-3, the J call TRBJ2-2; the D gene is possibly TRBD1 (7 bases). Germline CDR1 reads LGHNA; CDR2 reads YSLEER. The V end lost 3 bases, the J end lost 0 bases, and 11 bases lay between the germline ends. The CDR3 is 16 amino acids. Here the CDR3 DNA reads TGCGCCAGCAGCCAGACAGGGAGGTCGAACACCGGGGAGCTGTTTTTT. Protein: CASSQTGRSNTGELFF.

This clone was seen only a few times. V and J are TRBV7-9 and TRBJ2-1, with D possibly being TRBD2 (6 bases). The CDR3 runs to 17 residues. With 5 bases removed from V and 0 bases from J, the gap between germline ends came to 17 bases. The germline V gene has CDR1 SEHNR and CDR2 FQNEAQ (reference sequence). CDR3 coding DNA: TGTGCCAGCAGCCCTCGTGGCGGGGTTAGCTCCTACAATGAGCAGTTCTTC. This translates into CASSPRGGVSSYNEQFF.

This clone occurred a few times. The chain has TRBV15 and TRBJ1-5; TRBD1 is a possible D gene (6 bases). The V gene's germline CDR1 is LNHNV and CDR2 YYDKDF (reference sequence). The CDR3 has 18 residues. The ends were cut back, 3 bases at V and 4 bases at J, with 22 bases in the middle. Here the CDR3 reads CATSRAYGTGKGNQPQHF. CDR3 DNA: TGTGCCACCAGCAGGGCCTACGGTACAGGGAAGGGGAATCAGCCCCAGCATTTT.